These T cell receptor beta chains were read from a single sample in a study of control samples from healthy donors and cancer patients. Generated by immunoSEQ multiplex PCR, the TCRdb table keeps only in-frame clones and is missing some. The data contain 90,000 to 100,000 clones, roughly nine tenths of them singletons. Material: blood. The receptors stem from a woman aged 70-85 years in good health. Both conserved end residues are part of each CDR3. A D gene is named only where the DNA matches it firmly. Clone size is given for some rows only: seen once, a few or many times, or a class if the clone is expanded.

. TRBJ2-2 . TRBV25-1 CASSDPPGELFF TGTGCCAGCAGTGACCCTCCCGGGGAGCTGTTTTTT
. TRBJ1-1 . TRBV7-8 CASRMGGFPEAFF TGTGCCAGCAGGATGGGAGGGTTCCCTGAAGCTTTCTTT
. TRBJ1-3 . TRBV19 CASSIGPVNSGNTIYF TGTGCCAGTAGTATAGGGCCGGTCAATTCTGGAAACACCATATATTTT
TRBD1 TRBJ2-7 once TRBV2 CASSSTGTGLDEQYF TGTGCCAGCAGTTCGACCGGGACAGGGCTCGACGAGCAGTACTTC
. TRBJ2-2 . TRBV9 CASSVAGYNTGELFF TGTGCCAGCAGCGTAGCAGGGTATAACACCGGGGAGCTGTTTTTT
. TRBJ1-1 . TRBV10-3 CAISGPESTEAFF TGTGCCATCAGTGGGCCCGAAAGTACTGAAGCTTTCTTT
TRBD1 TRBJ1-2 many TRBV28 CASSLAGQVSYGYTF TGTGCCAGCAGTTTAGCGGGACAGGTTTCGTATGGCTACACCTTC
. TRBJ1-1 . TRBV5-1 CASSLGRGTRTTEAFF TGCGCCAGCAGCTTGGGCAGGGGAACCCGAACCACTGAAGCTTTCTTT
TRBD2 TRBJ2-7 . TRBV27 CASSRTSDSYEQYF TGTGCCAGCAGTCGGACTAGCGACTCCTACGAGCAGTACTTC
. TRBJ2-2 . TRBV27 CASSLRTFGGELFF TGTGCCAGCAGTTTAAGAACATTCGGCGGGGAGCTGTTTTTT
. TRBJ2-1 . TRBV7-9 CASSLRGRGDNEQFF TGTGCCAGCAGCCTCCGGGGGCGCGGGGACAATGAGCAGTTCTTC
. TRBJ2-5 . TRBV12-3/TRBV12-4 CASSLRGETQYF TGTGCCAGCAGTTTAAGGGGAGAGACCCAGTACTTC
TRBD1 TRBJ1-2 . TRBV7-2 CASSATPGTGYGYTF TGTGCCAGCAGCGCCACGCCCGGGACAGGGTATGGCTACACCTTC
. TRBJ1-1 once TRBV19 CASSRGAMNTEAFF TGTGCCAGTAGTCGCGGAGCTATGAACACTGAAGCTTTCTTT
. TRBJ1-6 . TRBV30 CAWSGPALGNSPLHF TGTGCCTGGAGTGGACCGGCCTTGGGTAATTCACCCCTCCACTTT
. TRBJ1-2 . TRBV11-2 CASSPSEAHGYTF TGTGCCAGCAGCCCCTCGGAGGCTCATGGCTACACCTTC
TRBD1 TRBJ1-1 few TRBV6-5 CASRVDRGQYTEAFF TGTGCCAGCAGAGTGGACAGGGGCCAGTACACTGAAGCTTTCTTT
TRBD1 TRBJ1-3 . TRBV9 CASSVSPTGNGNTIYF TGTGCCAGCAGCGTATCCCCGACAGGGAATGGAAACACCATATATTTT
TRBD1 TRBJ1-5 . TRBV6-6 CASRSTGGNSNQPQHF TGTGCCAGCAGAAGTACAGGGGGCAATAGCAATCAGCCCCAGCATTTT
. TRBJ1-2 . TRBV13 CASSFALGGGTGYGYTF TGTGCCAGCAGCTTCGCCCTGGGGGGAGGAACTGGCTATGGCTACACCTTC
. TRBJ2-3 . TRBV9 CASRPDSYSTDTQYF TGTGCCAGCAGGCCAGACAGCTATAGCACAGATACGCAGTATTTT
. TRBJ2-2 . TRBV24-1 CATSADVRGWLFF TGTGCCACCAGTGCTGATGTCCGGGGGTGGCTGTTTTTT
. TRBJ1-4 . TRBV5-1 CASSLDPGTLNEKLFF TGCGCCAGCAGCTTAGACCCCGGGACTCTAAATGAAAAACTGTTTTTT
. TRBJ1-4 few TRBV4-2 CASSQDPRVGEKLFF TGTGCCAGCAGCCAAGATCCCAGGGTTGGTGAAAAACTGTTTTTT
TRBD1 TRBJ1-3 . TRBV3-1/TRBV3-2 CASSEWTGTGNTIYF TGTGCCAGCAGCGAATGGACAGGAACTGGAAACACCATATATTTT
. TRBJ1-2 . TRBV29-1 CSVDSRGGAGGYGYTF TGCAGCGTTGATTCCCGAGGGGGGGCCGGGGGCTATGGCTACACCTTC
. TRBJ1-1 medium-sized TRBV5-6 CASSPTAVPEAFF TGTGCCAGCAGCCCTACAGCAGTACCTGAAGCTTTCTTT
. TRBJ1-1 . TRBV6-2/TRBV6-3 CASSYPQILGTEAFF TGTGCCAGCAGTTACCCGCAGATATTGGGGACTGAAGCTTTCTTT
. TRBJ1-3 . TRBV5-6 CASSLRGSGSGNTIYF TGTGCCAGCAGCTTGAGAGGGTCAGGCTCTGGAAACACCATATATTTT
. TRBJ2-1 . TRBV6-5 CASISNTYNEQFF TGTGCCAGCATTTCTAATACCTACAATGAGCAGTTCTTC
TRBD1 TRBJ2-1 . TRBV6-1 CASSETAGGPYNEQFF TGTGCCAGCAGTGAAACTGCAGGGGGCCCCTACAATGAGCAGTTCTTC
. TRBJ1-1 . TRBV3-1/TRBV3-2 CASSQDQGNNSAFF TGTGCCAGCAGCCAAGATCAGGGGAATAATAGTGCTTTCTTT
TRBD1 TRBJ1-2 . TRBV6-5 CASTPDRNYGYTF TGTGCCAGCACCCCGGACAGGAACTATGGCTACACCTTC
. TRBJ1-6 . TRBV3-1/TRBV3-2 CASSLPPIGGVGNSPLHF TGTGCCAGCAGCCTGCCCCCTATAGGGGGGGTGGGTAATTCACCCCTCCACTTT
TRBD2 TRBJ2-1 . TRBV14 CASSQDLRGVLLHNEQFF TGTGCCAGCAGCCAAGATCTTCGGGGGGTCCTTTTACACAATGAGCAGTTCTTC
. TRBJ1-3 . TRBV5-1 CASSPGQSGNTIYF TGCGCCAGCAGCCCCGGACAGTCTGGAAACACCATATATTTT
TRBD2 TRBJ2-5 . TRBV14 CASSLGLAGPWRETQYF TGTGCCAGCAGCTTGGGACTAGCGGGGCCCTGGAGGGAGACCCAGTACTTC
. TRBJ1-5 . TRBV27 CASSLGRGQPQHF TGTGCCAGCAGTTTAGGGAGGGGCCAGCCCCAGCATTTT
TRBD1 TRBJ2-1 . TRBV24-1 CATSETGTGTIF TGTGCCACCAGTGAGACCGGGACAGGCACCATCTTC
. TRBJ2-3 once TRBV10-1 CASSESNRDTQYF TGCGCCAGCAGTGAGTCGAACCGGGATACGCAGTATTTT
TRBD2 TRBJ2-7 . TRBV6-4 CASSGLAEPYEQYF TGTGCCAGCAGTGGACTAGCGGAGCCATACGAGCAGTACTTC
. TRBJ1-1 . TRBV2 CASSKTDGFEAFF TGTGCCAGCAGCAAAACCGACGGTTTTGAAGCTTTCTTT
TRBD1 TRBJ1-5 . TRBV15 CATSGGEIIQPQHF TGTGCCACCTCAGGGGGGGAGATAATTCAGCCCCAGCATTTT
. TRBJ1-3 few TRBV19 CATVPWTATGNSGNTIYF TGTGCCACCGTTCCCTGGACAGCCACCGGGAACTCTGGAAACACCATATATTTT
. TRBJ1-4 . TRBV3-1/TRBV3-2 CASSQPGRNEKLFF TGTGCCAGCAGCCAACCAGGGCGTAATGAAAAACTGTTTTTT
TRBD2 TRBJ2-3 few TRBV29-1 CSVERLAQDTQYF TGCAGCGTTGAGAGACTAGCACAAGATACGCAGTATTTT
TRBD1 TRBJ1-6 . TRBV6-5 CASSPGQDRFSPLHF TGTGCCAGCAGCCCCGGACAGGATCGATTTTCACCCCTCCACTTT
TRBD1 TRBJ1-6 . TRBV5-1 CASSRTGVGSPLHF TGCGCCAGCAGCAGGACAGGGGTAGGTTCACCCCTCCACTTT
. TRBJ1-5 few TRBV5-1 CASSLAPNSNQPQHF TGCGCCAGCAGCTTGGCCCCAAATAGCAATCAGCCCCAGCATTTT
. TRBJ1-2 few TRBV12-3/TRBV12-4 CASTPDFPGGYTF TGTGCCAGCACCCCGGACTTTCCCGGCGGCTACACCTTC
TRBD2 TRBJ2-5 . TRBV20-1 CSASRTSGGDETQYF TGCAGTGCTAGTCGGACTAGCGGAGGGGACGAGACCCAGTACTTC
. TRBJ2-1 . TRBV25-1 CASSIPTASYNEQFF TGTGCCAGCAGTATTCCGACAGCGAGTTACAATGAGCAGTTCTTC
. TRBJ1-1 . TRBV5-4 CASSLGLTNLGAAFF TGTGCCAGCAGCTTGGGACTTACAAACCTGGGAGCAGCTTTCTTT